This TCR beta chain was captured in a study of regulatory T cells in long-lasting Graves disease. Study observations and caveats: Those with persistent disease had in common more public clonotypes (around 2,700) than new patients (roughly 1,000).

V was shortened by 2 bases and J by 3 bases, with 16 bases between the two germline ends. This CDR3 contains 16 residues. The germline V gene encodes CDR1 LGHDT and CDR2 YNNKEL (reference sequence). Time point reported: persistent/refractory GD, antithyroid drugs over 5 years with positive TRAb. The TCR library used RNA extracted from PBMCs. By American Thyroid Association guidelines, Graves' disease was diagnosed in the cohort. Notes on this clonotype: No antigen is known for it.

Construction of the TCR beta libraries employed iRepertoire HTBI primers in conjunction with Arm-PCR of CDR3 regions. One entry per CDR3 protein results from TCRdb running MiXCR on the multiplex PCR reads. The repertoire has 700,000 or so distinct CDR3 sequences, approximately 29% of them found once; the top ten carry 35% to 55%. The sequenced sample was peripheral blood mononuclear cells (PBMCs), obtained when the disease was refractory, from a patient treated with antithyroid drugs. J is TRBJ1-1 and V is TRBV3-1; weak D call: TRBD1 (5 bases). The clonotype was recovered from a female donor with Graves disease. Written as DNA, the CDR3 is TGTGCCAGCAGCCAAATAAGTCAGGGTTTCGACACTGAAGCTTTCTTT. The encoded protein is CASSQISQGFDTEAFF.